This record concerns one T cell receptor beta chain sequence. The CDR3 is made up of 17 amino acids. With V trimmed by 7 bases and J by 6 bases, 20 bases remained unmatched. Germline CDR1 and CDR2: WSHSY and SAAADI. Profiled with immunoSEQ multiplex PCR; TCRdb holds only in-frame clones, not every one. Of more than 35,000 clones in the sample, about 90% were seen once. These data originate in a study of T cell changes during pregnancy in multiple sclerosis. Specimen: CD8+ T cells from peripheral blood mononuclear cells, collected after pregnancy. This rearrangement joins TRBV10-2 to TRBJ1-2; 7 bases are a match to TRBD1. This sequence was found in a female donor with multiple sclerosis, enrolled in a pregnancy study. For the CDR3, the DNA is TGCGCCAGCACTTTAGGGGGCCCCCCCTTCTATTTGGATGGCTACACCTTC. Translated: CASTLGGPPFYLDGYTF.